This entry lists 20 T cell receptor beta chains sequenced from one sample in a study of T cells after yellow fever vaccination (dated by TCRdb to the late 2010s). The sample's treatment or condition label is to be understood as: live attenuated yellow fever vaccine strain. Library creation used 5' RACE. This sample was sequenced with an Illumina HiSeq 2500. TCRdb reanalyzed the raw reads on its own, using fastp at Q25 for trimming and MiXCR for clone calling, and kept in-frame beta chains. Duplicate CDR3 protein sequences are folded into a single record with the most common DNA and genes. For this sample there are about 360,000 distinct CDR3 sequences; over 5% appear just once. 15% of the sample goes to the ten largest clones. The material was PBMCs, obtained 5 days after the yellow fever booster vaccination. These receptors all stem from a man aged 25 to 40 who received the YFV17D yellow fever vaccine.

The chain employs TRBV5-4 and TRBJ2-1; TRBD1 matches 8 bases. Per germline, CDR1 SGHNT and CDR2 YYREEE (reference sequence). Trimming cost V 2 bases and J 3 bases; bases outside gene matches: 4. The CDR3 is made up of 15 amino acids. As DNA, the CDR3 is TGTGCCAGCAGCTTACGGGACAGGAACTACAATGAGCAGTTCTTC. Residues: CASSLRDRNYNEQFF. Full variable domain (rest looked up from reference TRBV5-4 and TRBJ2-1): ETGVTQSPTHLIKTRGQQVTLRCSSQSGHNTVSWYQQALGQGPQFIFQYYREEENGRGNFPPRFSGLQFPNYSSELNVNALELDDSALYLCASSLRDRNYNEQFFGPGTRLTVL.

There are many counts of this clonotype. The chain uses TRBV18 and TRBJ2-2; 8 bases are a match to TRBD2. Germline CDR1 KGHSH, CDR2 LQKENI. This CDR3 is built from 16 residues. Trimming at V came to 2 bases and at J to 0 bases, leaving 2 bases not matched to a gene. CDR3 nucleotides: TGTGCCAGCTCACCATTGACTAGCGCGAACACCGGGGAGCTGTTTTTT. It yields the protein CASSPLTSANTGELFF.

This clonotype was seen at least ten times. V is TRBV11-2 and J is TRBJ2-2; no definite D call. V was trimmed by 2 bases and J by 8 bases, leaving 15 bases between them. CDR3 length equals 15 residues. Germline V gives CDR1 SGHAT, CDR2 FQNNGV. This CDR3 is CASSLRAQPPGELFF. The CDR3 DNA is TGTGCCAGCAGCTTAAGGGCCCAACCGCCGGGGGAGCTGTTTTTT.

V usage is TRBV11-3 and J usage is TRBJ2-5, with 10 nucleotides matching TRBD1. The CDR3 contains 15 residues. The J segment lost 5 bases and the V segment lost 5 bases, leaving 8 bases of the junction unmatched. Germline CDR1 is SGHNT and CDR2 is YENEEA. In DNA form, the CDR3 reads TGTGCCAGCAGCCCTGGGACAGGGGTGGGGGAGACCCAGTACTTC. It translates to CASSPGTGVGETQYF.

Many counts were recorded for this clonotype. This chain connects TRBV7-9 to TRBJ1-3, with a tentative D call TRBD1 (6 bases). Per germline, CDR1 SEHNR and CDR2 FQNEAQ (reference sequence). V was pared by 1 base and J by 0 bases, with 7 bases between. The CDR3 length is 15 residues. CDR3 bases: TGTGCCAGCAGCTTAGAAGGGGGCTCTGGAAACACCATATATTTT. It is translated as CASSLEGGSGNTIYF.

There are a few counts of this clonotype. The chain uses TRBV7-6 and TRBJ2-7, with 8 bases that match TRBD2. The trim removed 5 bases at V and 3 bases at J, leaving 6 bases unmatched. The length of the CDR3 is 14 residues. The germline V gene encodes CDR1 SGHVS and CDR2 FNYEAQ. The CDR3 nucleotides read TGTGCCAGCAGCCCCGTCGCGGGGGGCTACGAGCAGTACTTC. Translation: CASSPVAGGYEQYF.

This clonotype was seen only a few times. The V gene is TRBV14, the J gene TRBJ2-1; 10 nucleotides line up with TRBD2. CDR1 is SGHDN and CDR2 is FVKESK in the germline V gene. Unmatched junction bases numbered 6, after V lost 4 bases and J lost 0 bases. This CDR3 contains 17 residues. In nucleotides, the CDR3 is TGTGCCAGCAGCCTACTAGCGGGACCTGGCTCCTACAATGAGCAGTTCTTC. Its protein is CASSLLAGPGSYNEQFF.

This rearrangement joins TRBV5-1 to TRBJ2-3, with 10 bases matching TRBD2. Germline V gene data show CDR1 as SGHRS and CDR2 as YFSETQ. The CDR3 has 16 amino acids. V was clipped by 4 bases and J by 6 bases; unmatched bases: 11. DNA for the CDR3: TGCGCCAGCAGCCCTCGGACGAGCGGGAGGGAGGATACGCAGTATTTT. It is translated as CASSPRTSGREDTQYF.

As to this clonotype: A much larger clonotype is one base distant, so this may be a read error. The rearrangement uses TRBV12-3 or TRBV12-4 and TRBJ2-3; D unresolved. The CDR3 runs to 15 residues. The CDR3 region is CASRPTREPTDMQYF. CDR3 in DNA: TGTGCCAGCAGACCTACAAGGGAACCCACAGATATGCAGTATTTT.

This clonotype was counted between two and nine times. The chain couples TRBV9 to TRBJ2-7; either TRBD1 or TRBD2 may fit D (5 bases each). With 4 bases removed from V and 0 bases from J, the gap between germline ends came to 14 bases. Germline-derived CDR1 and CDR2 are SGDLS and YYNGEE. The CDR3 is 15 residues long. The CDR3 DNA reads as TGTGCCAGCAGCCCCGGCCGGGACGCCTCCTACGAGCAGTACTTC. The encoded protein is CASSPGRDASYEQYF.

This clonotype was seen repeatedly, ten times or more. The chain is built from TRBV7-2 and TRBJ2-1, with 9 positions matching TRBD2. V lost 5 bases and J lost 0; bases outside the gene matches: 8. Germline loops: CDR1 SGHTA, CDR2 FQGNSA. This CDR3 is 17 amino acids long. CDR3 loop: CASSTRLADSSYNEQFF. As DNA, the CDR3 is TGTGCCAGCAGCACCCGACTAGCGGATAGCTCCTACAATGAGCAGTTCTTC.

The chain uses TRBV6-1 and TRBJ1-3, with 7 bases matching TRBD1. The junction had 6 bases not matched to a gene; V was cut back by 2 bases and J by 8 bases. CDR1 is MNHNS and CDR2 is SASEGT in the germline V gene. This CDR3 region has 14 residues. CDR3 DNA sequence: TGTGCCAGCAGTGAATTAGGGACAGCGGACACCATATATTTT. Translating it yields CASSELGTADTIYF.

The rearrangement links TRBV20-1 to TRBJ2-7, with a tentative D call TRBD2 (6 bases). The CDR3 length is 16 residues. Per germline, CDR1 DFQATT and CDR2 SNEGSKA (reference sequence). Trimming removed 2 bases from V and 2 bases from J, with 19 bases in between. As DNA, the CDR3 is TGCAGTGCTAGACCACAAATCGCGCGGGATACCTACGAGCAGTACTTC. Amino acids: CSARPQIARDTYEQYF.

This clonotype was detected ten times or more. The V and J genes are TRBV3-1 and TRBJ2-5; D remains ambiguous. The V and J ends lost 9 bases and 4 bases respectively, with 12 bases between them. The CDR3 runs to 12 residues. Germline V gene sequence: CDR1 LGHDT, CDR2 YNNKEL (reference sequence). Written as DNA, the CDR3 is TGTGCCAGTTGGGCGGTTGGAGAGACCCAGTACTTC. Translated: CASWAVGETQYF.

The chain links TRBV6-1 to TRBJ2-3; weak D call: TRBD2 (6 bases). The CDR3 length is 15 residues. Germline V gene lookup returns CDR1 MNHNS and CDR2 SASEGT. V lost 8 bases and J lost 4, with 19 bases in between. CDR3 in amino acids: CASLGGTGNPDTQYF. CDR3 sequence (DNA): TGTGCCAGCTTAGGAGGGACGGGGAACCCAGATACGCAGTATTTT.

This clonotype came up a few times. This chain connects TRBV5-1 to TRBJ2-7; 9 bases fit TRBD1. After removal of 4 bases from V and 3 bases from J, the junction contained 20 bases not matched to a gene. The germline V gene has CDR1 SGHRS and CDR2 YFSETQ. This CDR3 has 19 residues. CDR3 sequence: CASSPRRGTGKTTNYEQYF. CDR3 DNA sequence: TGCGCCAGCAGCCCCCGTAGGGGGACAGGGAAAACGACAAACTACGAGCAGTACTTC.

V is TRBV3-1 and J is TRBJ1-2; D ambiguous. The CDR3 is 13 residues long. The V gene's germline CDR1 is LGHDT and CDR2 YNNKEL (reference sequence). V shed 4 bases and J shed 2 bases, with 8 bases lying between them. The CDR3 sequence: CASSPDGNYGYTF. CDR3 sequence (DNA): TGTGCCAGCAGCCCGGACGGCAACTATGGCTACACCTTC.

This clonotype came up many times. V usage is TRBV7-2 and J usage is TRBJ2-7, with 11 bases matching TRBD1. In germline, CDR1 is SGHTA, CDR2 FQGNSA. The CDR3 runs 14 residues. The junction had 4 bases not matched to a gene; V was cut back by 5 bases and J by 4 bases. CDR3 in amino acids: CASSPDRGRYEQYF. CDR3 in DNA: TGTGCCAGCAGCCCGGACAGGGGGCGGTACGAGCAGTACTTC.

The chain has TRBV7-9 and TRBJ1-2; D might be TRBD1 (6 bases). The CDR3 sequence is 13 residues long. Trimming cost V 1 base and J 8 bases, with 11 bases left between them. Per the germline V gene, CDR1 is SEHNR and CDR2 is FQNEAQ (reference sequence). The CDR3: CASSLVTGRGYTF. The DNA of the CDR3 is TGTGCCAGCAGCTTAGTAACAGGGAGAGGCTACACCTTC. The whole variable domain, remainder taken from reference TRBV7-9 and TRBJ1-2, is DTGVSQNPRHKITKRGQNVTFRCDPISEHNRLYWYRQTLGQGPEFLTYFQNEAQLEKSRLLSDRFSAERPKGSFSTLEIQRTEQGDSAMYLCASSLVTGRGYTFGSGTRLTVV.

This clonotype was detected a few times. The CDR3 DNA reads as TGCAGCGTTGAAGACGACCAGGGTTCGGTATACGAGCAGTACTTC. Translated, it gives CSVEDDQGSVYEQYF. The chain carries TRBV29-1 and TRBJ2-7; D is perhaps TRBD1 (5 bases). V lost 0 bases to trimming and J lost 4 bases, with 16 bases between them. The CDR3 consists of 15 residues. Germline CDR1 and CDR2: SQVTM and ANQGSEA.